This entry lists 4 T cell receptor beta chains sequenced from one sample in a study of cytomegalovirus exposure and HLA in healthy donors. The PCR ran on 60 Vbeta and 13 Jbeta primers. Repertoires were generated with immunoSEQ multiplex PCR, while TCRdb's copy carries only in-frame clones and drops some. The sample yields under 250,000 clones, about three quarters seen once. Sequencing was performed on PBMCs. All receptors derive from a male donor in good health and CMV-seronegative.

The chain has TRBV10-3 and TRBJ2-3, with 9 nucleotides matching TRBD2. V was clipped by 3 bases and J by 9 bases; unmatched bases: 4. Per germline, CDR1 ENHRY and CDR2 SYGVKD. This CDR3 contains 13 residues. Here the CDR3 reads CAISEGGGATQYF. CDR3 coding DNA: TGTGCCATCAGTGAAGGCGGGGGGGCCACGCAGTATTTT.

The chain employs TRBV7-3 and TRBJ2-2, with D unresolved. There are 13 residues in the CDR3. CDR1 SGHTA and CDR2 FQGTGA come from the germline V gene. Trimming took off 5 bases at V and 6 bases at J, with 10 bases between the two ends. CDR3 DNA: TGTGCCAGCAGCCACGGCCAGGCCGGGGAGCTGTTTTTT. As protein: CASSHGQAGELFF.

The table lists this clone with a few counts. The J gene is TRBJ1-5, the V gene TRBV27; 8 bases agree with TRBD1. This CDR3 has 15 amino acids. V trimming: 7 bases; J trimming: 3 bases; junction bases outside the gene matches: 8. Germline CDR1 and CDR2: MNHEY and SMNVEV (reference sequence). The CDR3: CASKAGQGPNQPQHF. CDR3 in DNA: TGTGCCAGCAAAGCCGGACAGGGCCCCAATCAGCCCCAGCATTTT.

In its sample, this clone was seen a few times. The J gene is TRBJ1-3, the V gene TRBV18, with 10 positions matching TRBD1. Looked up from germline, CDR1 is KGHSH and CDR2 is LQKENI. The J segment lost 2 bases and the V segment lost 4 bases, leaving 11 bases of the junction unmatched. The CDR3 spans 18 residues. DNA of the CDR3: TGTGCCAGCTCACAGCTCCCGGGACAGGGGACCACTGGAAACACCATATATTTT. Its protein is CASSQLPGQGTTGNTIYF.